This T cell receptor (beta chain) was sequenced during a study of T cells in localized non-small cell lung cancer. Repertoires were generated with immunoSEQ multiplex PCR, while TCRdb's copy carries only in-frame clones and drops some. The sample has under 65,000 clones, approximately 90% seen once. This receptor was identified in a man aged 40 to 70 with stage I squamous cell lung carcinoma. This sample comprised peripheral blood, obtained before any cancer treatment.

The CDR3 reads CARSLGLNYGYTF. CDR3 nucleotides: TGTGCCAGAAGCTTAGGCTTAAACTATGGCTACACCTTC. J is TRBJ1-2 and V is TRBV5-3, with D uncertain. TRBV5-3 is classed as an ORF, of uncertain function. The CDR3 has 13 amino acids. V lost 2 bases and J lost 2, with 7 bases in between.